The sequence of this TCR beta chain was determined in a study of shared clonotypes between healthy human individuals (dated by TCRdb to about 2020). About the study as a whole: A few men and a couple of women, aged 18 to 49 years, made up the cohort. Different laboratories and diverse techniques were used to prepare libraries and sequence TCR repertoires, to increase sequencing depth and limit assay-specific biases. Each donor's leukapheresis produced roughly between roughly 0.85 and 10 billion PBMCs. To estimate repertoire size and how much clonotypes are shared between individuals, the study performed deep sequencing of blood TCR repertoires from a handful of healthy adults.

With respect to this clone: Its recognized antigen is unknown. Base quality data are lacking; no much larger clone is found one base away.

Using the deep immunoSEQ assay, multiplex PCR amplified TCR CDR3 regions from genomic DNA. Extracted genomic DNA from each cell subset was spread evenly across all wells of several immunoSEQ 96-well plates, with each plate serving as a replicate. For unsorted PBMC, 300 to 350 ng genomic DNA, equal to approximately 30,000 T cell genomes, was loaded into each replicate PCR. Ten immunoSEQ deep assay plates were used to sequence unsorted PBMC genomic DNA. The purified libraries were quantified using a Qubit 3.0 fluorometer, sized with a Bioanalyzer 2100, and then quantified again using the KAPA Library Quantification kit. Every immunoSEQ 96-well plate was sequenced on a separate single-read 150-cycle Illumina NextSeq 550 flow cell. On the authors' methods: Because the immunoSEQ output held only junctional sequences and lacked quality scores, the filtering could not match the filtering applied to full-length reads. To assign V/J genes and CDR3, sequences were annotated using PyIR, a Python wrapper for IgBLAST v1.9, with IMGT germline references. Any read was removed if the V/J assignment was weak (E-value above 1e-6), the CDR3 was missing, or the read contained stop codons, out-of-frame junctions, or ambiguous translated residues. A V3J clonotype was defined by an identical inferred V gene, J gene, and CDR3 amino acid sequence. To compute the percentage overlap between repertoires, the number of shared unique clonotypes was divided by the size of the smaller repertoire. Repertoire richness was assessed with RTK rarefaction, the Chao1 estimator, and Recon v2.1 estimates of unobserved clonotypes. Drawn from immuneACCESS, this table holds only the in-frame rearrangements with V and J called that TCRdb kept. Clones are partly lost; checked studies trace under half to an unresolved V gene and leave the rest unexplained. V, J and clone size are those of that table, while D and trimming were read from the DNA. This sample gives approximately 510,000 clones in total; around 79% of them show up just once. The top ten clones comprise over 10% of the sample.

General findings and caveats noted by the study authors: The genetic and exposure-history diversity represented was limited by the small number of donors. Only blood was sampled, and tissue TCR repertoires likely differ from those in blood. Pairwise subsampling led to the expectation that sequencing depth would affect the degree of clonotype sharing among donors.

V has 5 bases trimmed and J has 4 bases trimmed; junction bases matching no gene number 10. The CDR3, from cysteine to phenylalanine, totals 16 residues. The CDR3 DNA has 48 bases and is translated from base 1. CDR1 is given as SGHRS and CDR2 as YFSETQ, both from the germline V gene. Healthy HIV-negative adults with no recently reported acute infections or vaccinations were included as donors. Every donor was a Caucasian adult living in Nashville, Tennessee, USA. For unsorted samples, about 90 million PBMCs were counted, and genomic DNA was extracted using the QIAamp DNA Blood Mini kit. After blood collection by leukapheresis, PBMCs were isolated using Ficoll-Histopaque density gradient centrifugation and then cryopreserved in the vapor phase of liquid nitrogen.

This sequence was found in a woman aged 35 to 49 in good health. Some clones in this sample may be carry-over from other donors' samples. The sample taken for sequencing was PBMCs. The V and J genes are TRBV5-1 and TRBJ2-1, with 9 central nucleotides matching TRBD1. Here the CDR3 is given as CASRTGQGAVYNEQFF. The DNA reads TGCGCCAGCAGAACGGGACAGGGAGCGGTTTACAATGAGCAGTTCTTC. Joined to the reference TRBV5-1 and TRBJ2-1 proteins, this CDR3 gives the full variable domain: KAGVTQTPRYLIKTRGQQVTLSCSPISGHRSVSWYQQTPGQGLQFLFEYFSETQRNKGNFPGRFSGRQFSNSRSEMNVSTLELGDSALYLCASRTGQGAVYNEQFFGPGTRLTVL.